This T cell receptor (beta chain) is from a study of shared clonotypes between healthy human individuals. About this clone: No antigen is known for it.

Genomic DNA came from 100 million or so PBMCs in unsorted samples. Researchers ran the assay at a deep level. What was sequenced on ten immunoSEQ deep assay plates was unsorted PBMC DNA. The repertoire was sequenced with immunoSEQ multiplex PCR; TCRdb's copy has only in-frame clones and lacks some. The data show about 560,000 clones, around 78% seen once. Study outcomes and limitations: Tissue TCR repertoires likely differ from these blood-only repertoires.

This CDR3 has 15 amino acids. V lost 5 bases, J lost 6 bases, and 9 bases stayed unmatched. Per germline, CDR1 SNHLY and CDR2 FYNNEI. The sequence was obtained from a woman in her thirties or forties in good health. Some clones in this sample may be carry-over from other donors' samples. Source material: PBMCs. The rearrangement links TRBV2 to TRBJ2-7; 11 bases agree with TRBD1. CDR3 in amino acids: CASSPRTGGEGEQYF. DNA for the CDR3: TGTGCCAGCAGTCCGAGGACAGGGGGCGAGGGCGAGCAGTACTTC.